This is a list of T cell receptor beta chains from one sample in a study of Graves' ophthalmopathy and Graves' hyperthyroidism. TCRdb reprocessed the multiplex PCR reads via MiXCR and lists one record per CDR3 protein. Found here are about 370,000 distinct CDR3 sequences, about a sixth of them singletons; the top ten hold 2% to 3%. Sequencing used peripheral blood. Receptors were obtained from an adult woman with stable Graves' hyperthyroidism. Both conserved end residues are part of each CDR3. A D gene is named only where the DNA matches it firmly. Clone size is shown for a subset of rows, as once, few, many or a class of expanded clone.

CDR3 DNA: TGTGCCAGTGGGAACGGGGAGCTGTTTTTT; CDR3 protein: CASGNGELFF; V gene: TRBV19; D gene: -; J gene: TRBJ2-2; clone size: -
CDR3 DNA: TGTGCCAGCAGCTCCTTACCTGGTAGGACTCTTTCGGGCATTAAGTACTTC; CDR3 protein: CASSSLPGRTLSGIKYF; V gene: TRBV7-9; D gene: -; J gene: TRBJ2-4; clone size: many
CDR3 DNA: TGCAGTGCTAGAGCCTTCAGACGGGGGACTAGCGGGATTTCTGGAGAGCAGTACTTC; CDR3 protein: CSARAFRRGTSGISGEQYF; V gene: TRBV20-1; D gene: TRBD2; J gene: TRBJ2-7; clone size: many
CDR3 DNA: TGTGCCAGCAGTTTGAGACGATTAATGGGCTATGGCTACACCTTC; CDR3 protein: CASSLRRLMGYGYTF; V gene: TRBV12-3/TRBV12-4; D gene: -; J gene: TRBJ1-2; clone size: many
CDR3 DNA: TGTGCCACCAGCAGAGATTTTGTTGAAGAGGACGGTCGGGGGGTTCTAGCCAAAAACATTCAGTACTTC; CDR3 protein: CATSRDFVEEDGRGVLAKNIQYF; V gene: TRBV15; D gene: TRBD2; J gene: TRBJ2-4; clone size: many
CDR3 DNA: TGTGCCAGCAGCTTGAGTGTTTTGGAGGGCTACACCTTC; CDR3 protein: CASSLSVLEGYTF; V gene: TRBV5-5; D gene: -; J gene: TRBJ1-2; clone size: many
CDR3 DNA: TGTGCCAGCAGTCCCGACGGAGTCCAAGAGACCCAGTACTTC; CDR3 protein: CASSPDGVQETQYF; V gene: TRBV12-3/TRBV12-4; D gene: -; J gene: TRBJ2-5; clone size: many
CDR3 DNA: TGTGCCAGCAGTTACTATTTCGTTGGGGGCAATCAGCCCCAGCATTTT; CDR3 protein: CASSYYFVGGNQPQHF; V gene: TRBV6-2/TRBV6-3; D gene: -; J gene: TRBJ1-5; clone size: many
CDR3 DNA: TGTGCCAGCAGTTTAGGGCCTGTGTACGGCTACACCTTC; CDR3 protein: CASSLGPVYGYTF; V gene: TRBV27; D gene: -; J gene: TRBJ1-2; clone size: -
CDR3 DNA: TGTGCCAGCAGCAGGAAACTAGCGGGGGACACCGGGGAGCTGTTTTTT; CDR3 protein: CASSRKLAGDTGELFF; V gene: TRBV11-1; D gene: TRBD2; J gene: TRBJ2-2; clone size: many
CDR3 DNA: TGCAGTGCATACGATGGGACTGAAGCTTTCTTT; CDR3 protein: CSAYDGTEAFF; V gene: TRBV20-1; D gene: -; J gene: TRBJ1-1; clone size: many
CDR3 DNA: TGCGCCAGCAGCTTGCGACAGGGGGCGTATGGCTACACCTTC; CDR3 protein: CASSLRQGAYGYTF; V gene: TRBV5-1; D gene: TRBD1; J gene: TRBJ1-2; clone size: -
CDR3 DNA: TGTGCCATCAGTGATGAGGCCCCACCCCGCGGGGGCAGTGGCTACACCTTC; CDR3 protein: CAISDEAPPRGGSGYTF; V gene: TRBV10-3; D gene: -; J gene: TRBJ1-2; clone size: many
CDR3 DNA: TGTGCCAGCAGGGCCCTCGATTTACGGGGGCAAGAGACCCAGTACTTC; CDR3 protein: CASRALDLRGQETQYF; V gene: TRBV6-1; D gene: -; J gene: TRBJ2-5; clone size: many
CDR3 DNA: TGTGCCAGCAGTTTCCCCCAGCGGGAGGCGAACACCGGGGAGCTGTTTTTT; CDR3 protein: CASSFPQREANTGELFF; V gene: TRBV6-5; D gene: TRBD2; J gene: TRBJ2-2; clone size: -
CDR3 DNA: TGTGCCAGCAGCTCGGGACTAGCGCCATACGAGCAGTACTTC; CDR3 protein: CASSSGLAPYEQYF; V gene: TRBV7-2; D gene: TRBD2; J gene: TRBJ2-7; clone size: many
CDR3 DNA: TGTGCCAGCAGTTACTCCCGGGACAGGGGGTACTACGAGCAGTACTTC; CDR3 protein: CASSYSRDRGYYEQYF; V gene: TRBV6-5; D gene: TRBD1; J gene: TRBJ2-7; clone size: many
CDR3 DNA: TGTGCCGTCCAAAAAGGGGACGCCGGGGAGCTGTTTTTT; CDR3 protein: CAVQKGDAGELFF; V gene: TRBV6-2/TRBV6-3; D gene: -; J gene: TRBJ2-2; clone size: -
CDR3 DNA: TGTGCCAGCAGAGGAGGCAGGCGAAACTCTGGGGCCAACGTCCAGACTTTC; CDR3 protein: CASRGGRRNSGANVQTF; V gene: TRBV2; D gene: -; J gene: TRBJ2-6; clone size: -
CDR3 DNA: TGTGCCAGCAGCTGGACAGGGGGCATGTCGAGCAGAGCCGAGGGGGACACTGAAGCTTTCTTT; CDR3 protein: CASSWTGGMSSRAEGDTEAFF; V gene: TRBV6-4; D gene: TRBD1; J gene: TRBJ1-1; clone size: -
CDR3 DNA: TGTGCCAGCAGCCACATGGAACGGGTCAACTATGGCTACACCTTC; CDR3 protein: CASSHMERVNYGYTF; V gene: TRBV11-2; D gene: -; J gene: TRBJ1-2; clone size: many
CDR3 DNA: TGTGCCATCAGCGAAGGACAGGGTAAAAAGACCCGGTACTTC; CDR3 protein: CAISEGQGKKTRYF; V gene: TRBV12-3/TRBV12-4; D gene: TRBD1; J gene: TRBJ2-5; clone size: -
CDR3 DNA: TGTGCCAGCAGTTACTCCAACAGGGGTATGAACACTGAAGCTTTCTTT; CDR3 protein: CASSYSNRGMNTEAFF; V gene: TRBV6-5; D gene: TRBD1; J gene: TRBJ1-1; clone size: -